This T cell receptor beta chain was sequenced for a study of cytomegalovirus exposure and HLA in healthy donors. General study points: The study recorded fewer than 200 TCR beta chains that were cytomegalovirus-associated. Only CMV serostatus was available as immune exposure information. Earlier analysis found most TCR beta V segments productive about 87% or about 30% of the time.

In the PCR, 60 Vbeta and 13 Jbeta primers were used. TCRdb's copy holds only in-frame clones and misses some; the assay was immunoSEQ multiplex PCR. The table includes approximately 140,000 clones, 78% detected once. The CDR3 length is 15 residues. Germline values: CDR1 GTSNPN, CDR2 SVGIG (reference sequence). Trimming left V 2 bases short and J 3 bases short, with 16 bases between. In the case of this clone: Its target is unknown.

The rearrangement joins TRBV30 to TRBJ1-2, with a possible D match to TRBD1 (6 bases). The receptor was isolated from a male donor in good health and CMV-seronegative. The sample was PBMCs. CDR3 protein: CAWSPTGTPDYGYTF. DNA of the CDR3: TGTGCCTGGAGTCCGACCGGGACACCAGACTATGGCTACACCTTC.